A single sample gave rise to the 8 T cell receptor beta chains below, sequenced in a study of T cell repertoires in cytomegalovirus infection. One entry per CDR3 protein, called by TCRdb with MiXCR from the reads. The sample holds fewer than 850,000 distinct CDR3 sequences, roughly 29% seen once. Antigen specificity for these receptors is unknown. The sample consisted of cultured CD8+ T cells from PBMCs, taken from culture after CMV antigen stimulation. The source is a human donor in good health (CMV status not recorded). Some clones in this sample may be carry-over from other donors' samples.

This clonotype was observed a handful of times. V is TRBV12-3 or TRBV12-4 and J is TRBJ2-5; maybe TRBD1 (6 bases). This CDR3 has 13 residues. The germline V and J ends were trimmed by 0 bases and 5 bases, with 7 bases remaining between them. The CDR3 bases are TGTGCCAGCAGTTTAGCGGGGGCGGAGACCCAGTACTTC. Translated, it gives CASSLAGAETQYF.

A few counts support this clonotype. The chain couples TRBV4-1 to TRBJ1-1, with a tentative D call TRBD1 (5 bases). V shed 5 bases and J shed 3 bases, with 16 bases lying between them. The CDR3 consists of 15 residues. Per germline, CDR1 MGHRA and CDR2 YSYEKL. The CDR3 DNA is TGCGCCAGCAGCTTCCGGAGTGGGGCTGACACTGAAGCTTTCTTT. It yields the protein CASSFRSGADTEAFF.

This chain uses TRBV4-1 with TRBJ2-3; a possible D gene is TRBD2 (6 bases). CDR3 size: 13 residues. V was clipped by 0 bases and J by 8 bases, with 9 bases between them. Looked up from germline, CDR1 is MGHRA and CDR2 is YSYEKL. The CDR3 DNA follows: TGCGCCAGCAGCCAAGAACAAGCGGGTACGCAGTATTTT. Amino acid sequence: CASSQEQAGTQYF.

This clonotype was observed a few times. The gene calls are TRBV12-3 or TRBV12-4 and TRBJ2-1; 7 bases are shared with TRBD2. CDR3 length equals 13 residues. Trimming removed 2 bases from V and 9 bases from J; junction bases left unmatched: 4. CDR3 loop: CASSLPSGGEQFF. CDR3 bases: TGTGCCAGCAGTTTACCCTCGGGAGGTGAGCAGTTCTTC.

In this sample, this clonotype turned up a few times. V and J are TRBV28 and TRBJ2-5, with 8 bases identical to TRBD1. Trimming took 3 bases from V and 2 from J; bases not matched to a gene: 5. The CDR3 totals 15 residues. The germline V gene encodes CDR1 MDHEN and CDR2 SYDVKM. The CDR3 here is CASSFLGQGQETQYF. For the CDR3, the DNA is TGTGCCAGCAGTTTTCTAGGACAGGGACAAGAGACCCAGTACTTC. The variable domain in full, completed from reference TRBV28 and TRBJ2-5, reads DVKVTQSSRYLVKRTGEKVFLECVQDMDHENMFWYRQDPGLGLRLIYFSYDVKMKEKGDIPEGYSVSREKKERFSLILESASTNQTSMYLCASSFLGQGQETQYFGPGTRLLVL.

Concerning this clonotype itself: Being one base from a much bigger clone, this may be a read error. This chain joins TRBV6-5 and TRBJ2-3; 8 bases agree with TRBD2. The CDR3 is 18 residues long. The germline V gene has CDR1 MNHEY and CDR2 SVGAGI. CDR3 in DNA: TGTGCCAGCAGTTACTCGAGTAGGCCTAGCGGGCGCACAGATACGCAGTGTTTT. It codes for CASSYSSRPSGRTDTQCF.

The chain recombines TRBV5-4 with TRBJ2-2; D gene uncertain. From germline, CDR1 is SGHNT and CDR2 YYREEE (reference sequence). This CDR3 is built from 12 residues. V was trimmed by 4 bases and J by 7 bases, leaving 8 bases between them. The CDR3 region is CASSALHGELFF. The CDR3 DNA reads as TGTGCCAGCAGCGCCCTACACGGGGAGCTGTTTTTT.

On this clonotype itself: The junction differs from germline at one of its ends, possibly a read error. The gene calls are TRBV20-1 and TRBJ1-5; 7 bases match TRBD1. CDR1 DFQATT and CDR2 SNEGSKA come from the germline V gene (reference sequence). The CDR3 covers 13 residues. CDR3 DNA sequence: TGCAGTGCAAGAGCAGGGGGTACTCAGCCCCAGCATTTT. Its translation is CSARAGGTQPQHF.